Given below is one TCR beta chain in context. The validation cohort, a group of around 120 subjects, included the donors and was separate from the roughly 670-subject first cohort. Germline CDR1 reads GTSNPN; CDR2 reads SVGIG (reference sequence). The CDR3 length is 14 residues. The ends lost 5 bases at V and 5 bases at J; junction bases unmatched: 6. This sample was taken from a study of cytomegalovirus exposure and HLA in healthy donors. Some clones are missing from TCRdb's copy, which holds only in-frame ones; the method was immunoSEQ multiplex PCR. In the table there are 250,000 to 400,000 clones, approximately 85% of which are singletons.

This receptor was obtained from a man aged 30 to 39 in good health and CMV-seronegative. Sequencing was carried out using PBMCs. V usage is TRBV30 and J usage is TRBJ1-6, with TRBD1 matching over 7 bases. The chain's CDR3 is CAWSAGTDNSPLHF. CDR3 nucleotides: TGTGCCTGGTCCGCCGGGACAGATAATTCACCCCTCCACTTT.